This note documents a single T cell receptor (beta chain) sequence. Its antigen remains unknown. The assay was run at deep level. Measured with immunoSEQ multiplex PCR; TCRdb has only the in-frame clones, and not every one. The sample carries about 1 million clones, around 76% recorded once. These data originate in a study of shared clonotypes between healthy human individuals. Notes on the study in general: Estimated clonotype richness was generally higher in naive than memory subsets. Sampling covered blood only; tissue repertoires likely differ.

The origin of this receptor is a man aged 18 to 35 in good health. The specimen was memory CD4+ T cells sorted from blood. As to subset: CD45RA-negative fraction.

CDR3 protein: CSVWDRSSGANVLTF. CDR3 in DNA: TGCAGCGTGTGGGACCGAAGCTCTGGGGCCAACGTCCTGACTTTC. This chain connects TRBV29-1 to TRBJ2-6; D possibly matches TRBD1 or TRBD2 (5 bases each). The V end was cut by 6 bases, the J end by 0 bases, with 12 bases between. The V gene's germline CDR1 is SQVTM and CDR2 ANQGSEA. The CDR3 is 15 residues long.